The T cell receptor beta chain described here comes from a study of PD-1 blockade in classical Hodgkin lymphoma. Study-wide findings and caveats: Healthy donors reportedly exceeded newly diagnosed patients in baseline TCR diversity.

The protocol was immunoSEQ multiplex PCR, while the TCRdb copy is restricted to in-frame clones and leaves out a portion. The table includes tens of thousands of clones, about three quarters detected once. In the case of this clone: Its antigen is unknown.

Trimming took off 2 bases at V and 2 bases at J, with 4 bases between the two ends. This CDR3 has 12 residues. Germline V lookup: CDR1 SGHRS, CDR2 YFSETQ. Time point here: cycle 4 day 1 (C4D1), after around six weeks of nivolumab. Relapse was seen in all patients after autologous stem cell transplantation, and brentuximab vedotin exposure was variable. Sequences were derived from peripheral blood mononuclear cells (PBMCs), sampled before the fourth cycle of nivolumab. The TCR comes from a human donor with classical Hodgkin lymphoma. The chain uses TRBV5-1 and TRBJ1-2; D remains unclear. CDR3 region: CASSFENYGYTF. The CDR3 region has the DNA TGCGCCAGCAGCTTCGAGAACTATGGCTACACCTTC.